This T cell receptor beta chain came from a study of T cell responses to AZD1222 COVID-19 vaccine. Only in-frame clones appear in the TCRdb table, and some are missing; sequencing was by immunoSEQ multiplex PCR. The repertoire has roughly 99,000 clones, roughly 90% of them found once; the top ten carry under 7%. This clone was observed once. Germline values: CDR1 SGHTA, CDR2 FQGNSA. V gave up 8 bases and J gave up 8 bases, with 19 bases separating them. The CDR3 has 14 residues. The clonotype was recovered from an adult in good health. The starting material was peripheral blood, obtained on day 0 of AZD1222 vaccination. V is TRBV7-2 and J is TRBJ2-1, with D tentatively TRBD2 (5 bases). As DNA, the CDR3 is TGTGCCAGCGGTCCTGTGGCGGGCCTGGATGAGCAGTTCTTC. Amino acid sequence: CASGPVAGLDEQFF.